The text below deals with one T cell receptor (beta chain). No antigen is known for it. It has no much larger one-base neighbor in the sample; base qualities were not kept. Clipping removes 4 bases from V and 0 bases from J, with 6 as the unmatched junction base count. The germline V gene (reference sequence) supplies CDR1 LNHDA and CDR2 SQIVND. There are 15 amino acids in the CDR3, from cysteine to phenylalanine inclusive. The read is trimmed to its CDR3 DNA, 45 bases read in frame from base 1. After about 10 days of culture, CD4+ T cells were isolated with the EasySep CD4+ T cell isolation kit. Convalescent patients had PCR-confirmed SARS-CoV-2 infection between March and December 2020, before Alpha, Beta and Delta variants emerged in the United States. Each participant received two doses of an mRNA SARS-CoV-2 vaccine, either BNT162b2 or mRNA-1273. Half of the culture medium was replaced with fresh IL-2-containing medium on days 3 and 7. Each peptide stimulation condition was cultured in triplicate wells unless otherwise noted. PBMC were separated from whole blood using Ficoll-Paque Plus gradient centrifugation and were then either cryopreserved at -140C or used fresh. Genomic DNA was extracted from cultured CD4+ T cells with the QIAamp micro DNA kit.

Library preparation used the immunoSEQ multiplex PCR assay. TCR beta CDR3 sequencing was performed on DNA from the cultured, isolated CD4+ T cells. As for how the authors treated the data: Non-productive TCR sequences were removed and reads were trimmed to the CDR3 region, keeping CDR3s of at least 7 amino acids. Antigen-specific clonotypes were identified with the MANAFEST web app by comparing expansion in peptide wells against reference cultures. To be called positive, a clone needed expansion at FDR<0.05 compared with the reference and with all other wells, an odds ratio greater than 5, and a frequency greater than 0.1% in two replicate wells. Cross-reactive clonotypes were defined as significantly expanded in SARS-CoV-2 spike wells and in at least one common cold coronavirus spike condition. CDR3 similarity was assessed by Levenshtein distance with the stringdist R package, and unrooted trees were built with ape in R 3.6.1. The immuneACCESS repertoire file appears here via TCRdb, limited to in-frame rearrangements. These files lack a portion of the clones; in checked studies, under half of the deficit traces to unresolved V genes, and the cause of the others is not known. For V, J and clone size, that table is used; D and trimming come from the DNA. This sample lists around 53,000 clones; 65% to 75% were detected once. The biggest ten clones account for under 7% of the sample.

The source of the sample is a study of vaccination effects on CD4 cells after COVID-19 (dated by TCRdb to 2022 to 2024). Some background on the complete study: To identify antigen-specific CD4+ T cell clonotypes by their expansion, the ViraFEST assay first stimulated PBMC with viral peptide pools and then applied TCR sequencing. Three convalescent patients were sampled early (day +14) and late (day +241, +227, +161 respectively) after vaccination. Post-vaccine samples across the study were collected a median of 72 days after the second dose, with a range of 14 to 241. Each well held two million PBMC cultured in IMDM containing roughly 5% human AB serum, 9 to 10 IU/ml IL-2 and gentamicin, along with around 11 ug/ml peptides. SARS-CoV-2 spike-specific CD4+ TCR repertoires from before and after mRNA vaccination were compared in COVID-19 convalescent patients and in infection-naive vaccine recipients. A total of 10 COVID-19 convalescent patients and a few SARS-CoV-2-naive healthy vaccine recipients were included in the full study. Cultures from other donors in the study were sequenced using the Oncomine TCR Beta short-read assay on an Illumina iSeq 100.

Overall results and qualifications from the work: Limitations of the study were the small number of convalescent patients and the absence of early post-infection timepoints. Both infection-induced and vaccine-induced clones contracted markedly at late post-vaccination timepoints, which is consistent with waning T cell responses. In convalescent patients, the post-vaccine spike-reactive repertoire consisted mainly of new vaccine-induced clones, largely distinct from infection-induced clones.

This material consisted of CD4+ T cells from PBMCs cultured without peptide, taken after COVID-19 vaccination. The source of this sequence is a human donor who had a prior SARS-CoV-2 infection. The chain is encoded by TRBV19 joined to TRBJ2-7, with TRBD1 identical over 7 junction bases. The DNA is TGTGCCAGTAGTAAAACAGGGGATAGCTCCTACGAGCAGTACTTC. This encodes CASSKTGDSSYEQYF.